The 20 T cell receptor beta chains given below trace back to one sample, sequenced in a study of CD8 T cells in Susac syndrome. After extraction with the RNeasy kit, roughly 0.45 to 1 ug of the RNA was reverse transcribed using random hexamers. TCRdb reanalysed the immunoSEQ multiplex PCR reads using MiXCR and keeps one entry per CDR3 protein. The table lists over 100,000 distinct CDR3 sequences, just under 95% of them singletons. The material sequenced was CD8+ T cells from PBMCs. The receptors come from a human donor with Susac syndrome.

V and J are TRBV20-1 and TRBJ1-1; 8 bases are a match to TRBD1. The ends lost 4 bases at V and 4 bases at J; junction bases unmatched: 2. In germline, CDR1 is DFQATT, CDR2 SNEGSKA (reference sequence). The CDR3 loop spans 12 amino acids. In DNA form, the CDR3 reads TGCAGTGCTACCGACAGGGGCACTGAAGCTTTCTTT. This codes for CSATDRGTEAFF.

The chain links TRBV18 to TRBJ2-3; no clear D gene. CDR1 and CDR2 (germline): KGHSH, LQKENI. The V end lost 0 bases, the J end lost 0 bases, and 7 bases lay between the germline ends. The CDR3 is made up of 15 amino acids. The CDR3 DNA reads as TGTGCCAGCTCACCACCAACGCTTAGCACAGATACGCAGTATTTT. This codes for CASSPPTLSTDTQYF.

The rearrangement uses TRBV27 and TRBJ1-1, with D tentatively TRBD1 (5 bases). The V gene lost 2 bases and the J gene lost 1 base, with 8 bases spanning the gap. Germline V gives CDR1 MNHEY, CDR2 SMNVEV (reference sequence). The CDR3 totals 14 residues. The CDR3 here is CASSLRGPNTEAFF. CDR3 coding DNA: TGTGCCAGCAGTTTAAGGGGTCCGAACACTGAAGCTTTCTTT.

This chain joins TRBV9 and TRBJ1-5; the D gene is possibly TRBD1 (5 bases). In germline, CDR1 is SGDLS, CDR2 YYNGEE. Trimming stripped 4 bases from V and 7 bases from J, with 9 bases between. This CDR3 contains 12 residues. The CDR3 bases are TGTGCCAGCAGCCCCCGGGACCAGCCCCAGCATTTT. It is translated as CASSPRDQPQHF.

This chain connects TRBV5-6 to TRBJ2-1; 7 positions agree with TRBD2. Germline trimming cut 2 bases from V and 0 bases from J; bases unmatched to any gene: 5. CDR1 is SGHDT and CDR2 is YYEEEE in the germline V gene. The length of the CDR3 is 16 residues. CDR3 sequence reads: CASSFLTGGSYNEQFF. CDR3 coding DNA: TGTGCCAGCAGCTTTCTGACGGGGGGCTCCTACAATGAGCAGTTCTTC.

The CDR3: CASSYDGSGGRRETQYF. CDR3 DNA sequence: TGTGCCAGCAGTTACGACGGTAGCGGGGGGCGGCGGGAGACCCAGTACTTC. This rearrangement joins TRBV6-5 to TRBJ2-5, with 10 positions matching TRBD2. Germline CDR1 reads MNHEY; CDR2 reads SVGAGI. J lost 5 bases, V lost 2 bases, and 11 bases had no gene match. The CDR3 extends over 17 amino acids.

V usage is TRBV5-1 and J usage is TRBJ2-5; D remains unclear. There are 12 residues in the CDR3. The ends were cut back, 7 bases at V and 5 bases at J, with 12 bases in the middle. CDR1 SGHRS and CDR2 YFSETQ come from the germline V gene. CDR3 protein: CASQYSSETQYF. CDR3 bases: TGCGCCAGCCAGTACAGTAGCGAGACCCAGTACTTC.

V gene TRBV19 combines with J gene TRBJ2-5; D is perhaps TRBD2 (7 bases). Germline CDR1 LNHDA, CDR2 SQIVND (reference sequence). V lost 4 bases and J lost 2, with 14 bases in between. The CDR3 runs to 15 residues. CDR3: CASSNGGGQQETQYF. In DNA, the CDR3 is TGTGCCAGTAGTAACGGCGGGGGCCAACAAGAGACCCAGTACTTC.

The rearrangement links TRBV29-1 to TRBJ1-2; D is undetermined. Trimming cost V 0 bases and J 6 bases, with 26 bases left between them. The CDR3 spans 18 residues. CDR1 and CDR2 (germline): SQVTM, ANQGSEA. CDR3 sequence reads: CSVEDPSKGRRVTDGYTF. In DNA, the CDR3 is TGCAGCGTTGAAGATCCGTCTAAAGGACGACGTGTTACGGATGGCTACACCTTC.

The V call is TRBV19, the J call TRBJ1-5, with D uncertain. The CDR3 has 12 amino acids. Germline-derived CDR1 and CDR2 are LNHDA and SQIVND (reference sequence). Trimming pared 3 bases from V and 3 bases from J, leaving 3 bases between. Written as DNA, the CDR3 is TGTGCCAGTAGTATCATCAATCAGCCCCAGCATTTT. Protein sequence: CASSIINQPQHF.

V and J are TRBV15 and TRBJ1-5; tentative D call: TRBD1 (5 bases). Germline V gene data show CDR1 as LNHNV and CDR2 as YYDKDF (reference sequence). Trimming took 5 bases from V and 6 from J, leaving 20 bases between them. CDR3 length: 16 residues. CDR3 protein: CATSGAETHSGQPQHF. The CDR3 DNA follows: TGTGCCACCAGCGGGGCCGAGACTCACTCCGGTCAGCCCCAGCATTTT.

The chain recombines TRBV4-3 with TRBJ1-3; tentatively, D is TRBD1 (5 bases). CDR1 is LGHNA and CDR2 is YSLEER in the germline V gene. The CDR3 is 16 amino acids. Trimming stripped 0 bases from V and 2 bases from J, with 11 bases between. The CDR3 nucleotides are TGCGCCAGCAGCCAAGATCCTCAGGGAGCTGGAAACACCATATATTTT. Residues: CASSQDPQGAGNTIYF.

J is TRBJ1-1 and V is TRBV12-3 or TRBV12-4, with D hard to call. Trimming cost V 6 bases and J 4 bases, with 15 bases left between them. This CDR3 has 14 residues. The CDR3, as DNA: TGTGCCAGCAGCCTCCCAACAGCGGGCACTGAAGCTTTCTTT. Its translation is CASSLPTAGTEAFF.

The V and J genes are TRBV15 and TRBJ1-5; 8 bases agree with TRBD1. The CDR3 covers 15 residues. The germline V gene encodes CDR1 LNHNV and CDR2 YYDKDF (reference sequence). J lost 9 bases, V lost 0 bases, and 7 bases had no gene match. CDR3 in DNA: TGTGCCACCAGCAGAGATTTGACAGGGGACCCGCCCCAGCATTTT. This codes for CATSRDLTGDPPQHF.

The V gene is TRBV6-5, the J gene TRBJ1-6; D remains unclear. This CDR3 has 13 amino acids. Trimming stripped 10 bases from V and 7 bases from J, with 14 bases between. CDR1 is MNHEY and CDR2 is SVGAGI in the germline V gene. The CDR3 coding sequence is TGTGCCACCGGCGGACGGATCAATTCACCCCTCCACTTT. It encodes CATGGRINSPLHF.

The rearrangement joins TRBV24-1 to TRBJ2-7; D is possibly TRBD2 (6 bases). With 3 bases removed from V and 4 bases from J, the gap between germline ends came to 6 bases. Germline V gene lookup returns CDR1 KGHDR and CDR2 SFDVKD. CDR3 length: 12 residues. CDR3 sequence: CATSDRGYEQYF. The CDR3 DNA reads TGTGCCACCAGTGATCGGGGGTACGAGCAGTACTTC.

The rearrangement uses TRBV6-5 and TRBJ1-5; D remains unclear. The CDR3 is made up of 13 amino acids. V dropped 5 bases and J dropped 3 bases, with 8 bases sitting between them. Germline V gives CDR1 MNHEY, CDR2 SVGAGI. The CDR3 DNA is TGTGCCAGCAGTGCGGGCCACAATCAGCCCCAGCATTTT. Residues: CASSAGHNQPQHF.

J is TRBJ2-5 and V is TRBV12-3 or TRBV12-4; a possible D gene is TRBD2 (5 bases). Trimming cost V 0 bases and J 5 bases, with 16 bases left between them. CDR3 length: 16 amino acids. The CDR3 nucleotides read TGTGCCAGCAGTTTAGCGCTGGCCCGAGGGCGGGAGACCCAGTACTTC. This gives the protein CASSLALARGRETQYF.

J is TRBJ2-1 and V is TRBV5-6; 8 positions match TRBD2. The CDR3 is made up of 15 amino acids. Germline CDR1 and CDR2: SGHDT and YYEEEE. After removal of 2 bases from V and 6 bases from J, the junction contained 7 bases not matched to a gene. The CDR3 sequence is CASSFGTRDFNEQFF. DNA of the CDR3: TGTGCCAGCAGCTTCGGGACTAGAGATTTCAATGAGCAGTTCTTC.

The V call is TRBV12-3 or TRBV12-4, the J call TRBJ2-7; no clear D. V was pared by 4 bases and J by 2 bases, with 9 bases between. CDR3 length: 13 residues. The CDR3 DNA follows: TGTGCCAGCAGTTACAACCCCCCCTACGAGCAGTACTTC. Protein: CASSYNPPYEQYF.